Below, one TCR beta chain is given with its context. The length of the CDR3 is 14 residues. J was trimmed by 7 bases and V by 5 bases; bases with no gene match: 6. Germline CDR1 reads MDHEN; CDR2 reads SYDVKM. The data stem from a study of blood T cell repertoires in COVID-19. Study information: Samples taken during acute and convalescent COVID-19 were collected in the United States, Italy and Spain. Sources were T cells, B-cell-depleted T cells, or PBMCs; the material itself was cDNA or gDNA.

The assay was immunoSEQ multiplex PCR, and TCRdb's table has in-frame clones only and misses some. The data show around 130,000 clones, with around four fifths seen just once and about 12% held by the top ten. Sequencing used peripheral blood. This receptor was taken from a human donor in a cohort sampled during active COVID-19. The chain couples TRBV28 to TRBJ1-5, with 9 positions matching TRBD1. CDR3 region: CASSPRDRAQPQHF. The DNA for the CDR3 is TGTGCCAGCAGTCCTCGGGACAGGGCCCAGCCCCAGCATTTT.